This is a list of T cell receptor beta chains from one sample in a study of T cells in Graves' hyperthyroidism and ophthalmopathy. TCRdb re-called the multiplex PCR reads through MiXCR, storing one row per CDR3 protein. This sample yields about 330,000 distinct CDR3 sequences, of which roughly 13% are seen a single time; approximately 35% belongs to the top ten. Sequenced: blood. These TCRs come from a woman between 35 and 50 years old with Graves' ophthalmopathy. Both conserved end residues are part of each CDR3. The order of the fields is J gene, V gene, clone size, CDR3 protein. The size of a clone is reported for some rows only, either as once, few or many, or as a class for expanded clones.

TRBJ1-1 TRBV11-3 many CASSTRNTEAFF
TRBJ2-2 TRBV20-1 once CSASPQLDSAYTGELFF
TRBJ2-7 TRBV7-2 many CASSTHLTRYEQYF
TRBJ2-7 TRBV7-8 few CASSLGASGWSSYEQYF
TRBJ2-5 TRBV14 many CASSPRVGRQETQYF
TRBJ1-1 TRBV20-1 many CSAATSVNTEAFF
TRBJ2-4 TRBV7-9 NA CASSSGQRLAGGPGAKNIQYF
TRBJ2-4 TRBV12-3/TRBV12-4 NA CASSFRINSNLAKNIQYF
TRBJ2-3 TRBV7-9 NA CASSLSTQDTQYF
TRBJ1-1 TRBV4-2 few CASSQGTNRGLVNTEAFF
TRBJ2-7 TRBV3-1 many CASSQDRLAPYEQYF
TRBJ1-5 TRBV12-3/TRBV12-4 many CASSLGGGTQPQHF
TRBJ2-1 TRBV29-1 many CSVEPTGGKGRNEQFF
TRBJ1-1 TRBV18 many CASSPAGRTEAFF
TRBJ1-1 TRBV11-2 many CASRNRVNTEAFF
TRBJ1-1 TRBV12-3/TRBV12-4 many CASSFISEVTSQRGLGTEAFF
TRBJ2-1 TRBV7-9 NA CASSVGTSTYNEQFF
TRBJ2-7 TRBV19 NA CASSPRQGARQYF
TRBJ2-1 TRBV20-1 few CSAGTQGLAGDEQFF
TRBJ1-1 TRBV5-1 many CASSLEPASTGEAFF
TRBJ1-1 TRBV11-2 many CATREGTEAFF
TRBJ1-5 TRBV20-1 many CSLDRGGQPQHF
TRBJ1-5 TRBV20-1 many CSASLSRINQPQHF
TRBJ2-2 TRBV6-1 NA CASSELGVGELFF
TRBJ1-6 TRBV27 few CASKDRVNSPLHF
TRBJ1-5 TRBV20-1 many CSAKGTRQPQHF
TRBJ2-3 TRBV2 NA CASSTQSVAGGYTDTQYF
TRBJ2-7 TRBV20-1 many CSAYRGREQYF
TRBJ2-1 TRBV4-2 NA CASSQEGIIGSYNEQFF
TRBJ1-6 TRBV25-1 many CASSEFGGRGDSPLHF
TRBJ1-5 TRBV6-1 many CASSLTGLQPQHF
TRBJ2-4 TRBV6-4 many CASSDVQYF
TRBJ2-3 TRBV12-5 once CASGFAGLAGVADTQYF
TRBJ2-2 TRBV29-1 NA CSVLHGSNTGELFF
TRBJ1-1 TRBV11-3 many CASTSLADTEAFF
TRBJ1-1 TRBV19 few CASSIRAGEEKAFF
TRBJ2-6 TRBV12-3/TRBV12-4 NA CASSLRFPGANVLTF
TRBJ2-2 TRBV10-3 few CAISGKGAATGELFF
TRBJ2-1 TRBV6-1 NA CASSEILLGSGEQFF
TRBJ2-3 TRBV18 NA CASSPQLQERTDTQYF
TRBJ1-6 TRBV11-2 many CASSFSGLALHF
TRBJ1-2 TRBV12-3/TRBV12-4 many CASSLFLTANGYTF
TRBJ2-2 TRBV4-2 NA CASSPRKVENTGELFF
TRBJ2-3 TRBV18 few CASSQETSGGTDTQYF
TRBJ2-1 TRBV20-1 many CSGLAGTRYYNEQFF
TRBJ1-2 TRBV28 many CASSLIGDGYTF
TRBJ1-4 TRBV6-1 NA CASSHPRTGNEKLFF
TRBJ1-5 TRBV24-1 few CATSSGQGAGQPQHF
TRBJ2-7 TRBV3-1 few CASSHAGSEQYF
TRBJ2-1 TRBV5-4 NA CASSLGGQREQFF
TRBJ2-3 TRBV29-1 many CSVAHRGGRTDTQYF
TRBJ2-1 TRBV2 many CASRRSGSEQFF
TRBJ1-1 TRBV28 few CASSPAGTGGEIEAFF
TRBJ2-3 TRBV20-1 many CSARSPNTDTQYF
TRBJ2-7 TRBV13 NA CASSVGQTFSSYEQYF
TRBJ2-2 TRBV20-1 NA CSARPGLAGIRSPGELFF
TRBJ1-1 TRBV7-9 many CASSSTSDLTEAFF